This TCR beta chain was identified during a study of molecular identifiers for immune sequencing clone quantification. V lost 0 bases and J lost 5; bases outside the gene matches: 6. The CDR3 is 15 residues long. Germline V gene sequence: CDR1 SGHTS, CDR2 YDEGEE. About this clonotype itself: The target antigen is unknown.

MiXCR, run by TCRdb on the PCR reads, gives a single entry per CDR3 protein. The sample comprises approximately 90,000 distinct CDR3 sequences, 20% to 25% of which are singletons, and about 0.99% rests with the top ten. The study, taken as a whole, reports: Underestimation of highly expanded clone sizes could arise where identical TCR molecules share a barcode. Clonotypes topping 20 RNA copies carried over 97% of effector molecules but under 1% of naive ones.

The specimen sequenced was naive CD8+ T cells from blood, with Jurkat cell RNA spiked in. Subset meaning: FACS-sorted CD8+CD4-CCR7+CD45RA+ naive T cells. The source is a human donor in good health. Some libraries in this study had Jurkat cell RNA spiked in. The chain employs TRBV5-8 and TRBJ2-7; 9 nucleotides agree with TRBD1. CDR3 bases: TGTGCCAGCAGCTTGGTCGGGACAGGGTTTGACGAGCAGTACTTC. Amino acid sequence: CASSLVGTGFDEQYF.